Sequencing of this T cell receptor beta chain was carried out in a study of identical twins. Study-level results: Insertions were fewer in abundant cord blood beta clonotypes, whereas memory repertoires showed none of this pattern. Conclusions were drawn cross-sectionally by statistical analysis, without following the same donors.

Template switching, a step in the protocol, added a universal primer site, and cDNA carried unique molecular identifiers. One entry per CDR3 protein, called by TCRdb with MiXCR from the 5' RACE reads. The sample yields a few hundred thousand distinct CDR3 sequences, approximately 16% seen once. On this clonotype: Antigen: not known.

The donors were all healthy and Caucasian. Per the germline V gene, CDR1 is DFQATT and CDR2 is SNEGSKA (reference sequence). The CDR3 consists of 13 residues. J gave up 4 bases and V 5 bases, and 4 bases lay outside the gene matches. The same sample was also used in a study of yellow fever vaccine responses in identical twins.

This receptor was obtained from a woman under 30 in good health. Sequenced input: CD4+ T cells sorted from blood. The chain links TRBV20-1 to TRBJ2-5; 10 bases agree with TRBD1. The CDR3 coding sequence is TGCAGTGCTCTTGACAGGGGGCGAGAGACCCAGTACTTC. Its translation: CSALDRGRETQYF.